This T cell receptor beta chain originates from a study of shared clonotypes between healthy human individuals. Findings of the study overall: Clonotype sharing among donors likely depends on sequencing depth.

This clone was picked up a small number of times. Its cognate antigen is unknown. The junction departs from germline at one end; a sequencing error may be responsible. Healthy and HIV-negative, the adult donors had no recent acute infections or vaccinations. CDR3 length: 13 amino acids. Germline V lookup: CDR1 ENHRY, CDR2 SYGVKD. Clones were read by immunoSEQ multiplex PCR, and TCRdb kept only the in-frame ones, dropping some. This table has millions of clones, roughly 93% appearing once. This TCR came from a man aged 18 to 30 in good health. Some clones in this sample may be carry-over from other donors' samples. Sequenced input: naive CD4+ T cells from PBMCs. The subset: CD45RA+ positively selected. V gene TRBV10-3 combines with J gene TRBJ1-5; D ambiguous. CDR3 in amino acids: CAIRESENQPQHF. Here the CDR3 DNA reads TGTGCCATCAGAGAGTCGGAAAATCAGCCCCAGCATTTT.